This record covers a single T cell receptor (beta chain). Its antigen is currently unknown. Germline V gene data show CDR1 as LGHDT and CDR2 as YNNKEL (reference sequence). There are 13 residues in the CDR3. The V end was cut by 2 bases, the J end by 7 bases, with 8 bases between. Only in-frame clones appear in the TCRdb table, and some are missing; sequencing was by immunoSEQ multiplex PCR. This table has about 680,000 clones, 80% to 90% appearing once. The sample comes from a study of Ad26.COV2.S vaccination and SARS-CoV-2 variants. Study as a whole: This donor came from the COV1001 trial of Ad26.COV2.S. Participants got Ad26.COV2.S intramuscularly, once or twice 56 days apart. The study's findings and limits: Total T cell responses may have been underestimated by the TCR breadth and depth analyses. Vaccine recipients posted higher spike-specific TCR breadth than their placebo counterparts.

Specified treatment: some 20 received Ad26.COV2.S at low or high dose, single or two shots; 5 received placebo; per-sample allocation not given. On day 63 after the first injection, vaccine and placebo recipients gave samples. The chain recombines TRBV3-1 (or the pseudogene TRBV3-2) with TRBJ1-4; D not certain. The specimen was peripheral blood, collected in a trial of Ad26.COV2.S vaccine versus placebo. The TCR was taken from a person aged 18-65 years who received the Ad26.COV2.S COVID-19 vaccine or a placebo. For the CDR3, the DNA is TGTGCCAGCAGCCAAACCCCCCCTGAAAAACTGTTTTTT. Translated, it gives CASSQTPPEKLFF.